This T cell receptor (beta chain) was observed in a study of T cells expressing NK-cell markers. Study information: Sequencing of TCR beta repertoires drew on sorted CD3+CD56+NKG2C+, CD3+CD56+NKG2C- and CD3+CD56-NKG2C+ T cells.

The study's findings and limits: There were a few donors in whom these clonotypes also led the CD3+CD56-NKG2C+ fraction.

CDR1 and CDR2 from the germline V gene are DFQATT and SNEGSKA (reference sequence). CDR3 length equals 13 residues. Regarding this clonotype: The target antigen is unknown.

TCRdb re-called the 5' RACE reads, yielding one record per CDR3 amino acid sequence without DNA. Here the sample table reports over 200,000 distinct CDR3 sequences. Source material: blood T cells: a sorted CD56 or NKG2C T cell subset, CD4+ or CD8+ T cells, or bulk PBMC T cells (not recorded which). The sequence was obtained from a man aged 18 to 30 in good health. The rearrangement links TRBV20-1 to TRBJ2-5. CDR3 protein: CSAGGLGRETQYF.